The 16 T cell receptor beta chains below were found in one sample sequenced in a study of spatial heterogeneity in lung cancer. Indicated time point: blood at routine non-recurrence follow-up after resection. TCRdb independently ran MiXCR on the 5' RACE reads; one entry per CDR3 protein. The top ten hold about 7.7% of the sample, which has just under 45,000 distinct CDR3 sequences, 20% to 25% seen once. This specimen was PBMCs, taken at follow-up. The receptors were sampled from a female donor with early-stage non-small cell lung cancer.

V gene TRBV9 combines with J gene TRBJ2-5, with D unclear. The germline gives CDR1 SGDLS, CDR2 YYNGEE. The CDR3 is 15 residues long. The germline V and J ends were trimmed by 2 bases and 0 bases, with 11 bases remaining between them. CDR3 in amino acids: CASSVGSLNQETQYF. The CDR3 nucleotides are TGTGCCAGCAGCGTGGGATCTCTTAACCAAGAGACCCAGTACTTC. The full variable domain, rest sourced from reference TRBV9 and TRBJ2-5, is DSGVTQTPKHLITATGQRVTLRCSPRSGDLSVYWYQQSLDQGLQFLIQYYNGEERAKGNILERFSAQQFPDLHSELNLSSLELGDSALYFCASSVGSLNQETQYFGPGTRLLVL.

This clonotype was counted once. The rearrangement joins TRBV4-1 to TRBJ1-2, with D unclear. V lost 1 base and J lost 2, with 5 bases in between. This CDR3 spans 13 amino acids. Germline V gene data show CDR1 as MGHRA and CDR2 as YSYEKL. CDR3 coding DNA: TGCGCCAGCAGCCAAGCAACCAACTATGGCTACACCTTC. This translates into CASSQATNYGYTF.

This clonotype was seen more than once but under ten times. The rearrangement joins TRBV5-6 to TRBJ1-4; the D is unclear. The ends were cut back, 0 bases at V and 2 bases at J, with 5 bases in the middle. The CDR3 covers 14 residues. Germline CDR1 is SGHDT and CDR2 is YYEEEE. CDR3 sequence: CASSLGWTNEKLFF. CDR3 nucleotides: TGTGCCAGCAGCTTGGGGTGGACTAATGAAAAACTGTTTTTT.

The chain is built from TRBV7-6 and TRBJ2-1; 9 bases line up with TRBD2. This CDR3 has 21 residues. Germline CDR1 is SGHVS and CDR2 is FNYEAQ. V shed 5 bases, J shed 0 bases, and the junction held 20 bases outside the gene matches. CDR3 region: CASSGRTLAGDQLSSYNEQFF. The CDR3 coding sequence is TGTGCCAGCAGCGGACGGACACTAGCGGGCGATCAACTTAGCTCCTACAATGAGCAGTTCTTC.

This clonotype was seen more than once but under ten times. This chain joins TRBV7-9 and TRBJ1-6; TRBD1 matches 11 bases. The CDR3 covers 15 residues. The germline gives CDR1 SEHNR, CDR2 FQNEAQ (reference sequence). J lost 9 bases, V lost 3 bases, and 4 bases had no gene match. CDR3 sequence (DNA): TGTGCCAGCAGCTTGGGGACAGGGGGGTCTTCACCCCTCCACTTT. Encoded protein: CASSLGTGGSSPLHF.

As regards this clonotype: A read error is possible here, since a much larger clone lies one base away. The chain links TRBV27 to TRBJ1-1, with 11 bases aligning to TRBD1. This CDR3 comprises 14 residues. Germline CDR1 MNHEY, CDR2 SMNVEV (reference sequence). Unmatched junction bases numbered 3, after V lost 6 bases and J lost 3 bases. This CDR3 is CASRDRGLDTEAFF. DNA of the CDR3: TGTGCCAGCAGGGACAGGGGGCTAGACACTGAAGCTTTCTTT.

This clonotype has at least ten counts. The CDR3 DNA sequence: TGCGCCAGCAGCTCCGAACCTTCACGACAGGGAGGCGGGGAGCTGTTTTTT. This encodes CASSSEPSRQGGGELFF. V is TRBV5-1 and J is TRBJ2-2, with a possible D match to TRBD1 (7 bases). Trimming removed 3 bases from V and 7 bases from J, with 22 bases in between. The germline gives CDR1 SGHRS, CDR2 YFSETQ. CDR3 length equals 17 residues.

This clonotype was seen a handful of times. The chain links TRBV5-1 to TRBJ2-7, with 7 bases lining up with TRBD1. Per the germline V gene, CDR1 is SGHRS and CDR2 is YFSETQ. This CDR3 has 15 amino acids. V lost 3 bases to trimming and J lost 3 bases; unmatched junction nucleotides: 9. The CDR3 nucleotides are TGCGCCAGCAGCTCACGACAGGGCAGAAACTACGAGCAGTACTTC. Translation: CASSSRQGRNYEQYF. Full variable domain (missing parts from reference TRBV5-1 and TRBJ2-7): KAGVTQTPRYLIKTRGQQVTLSCSPISGHRSVSWYQQTPGQGLQFLFEYFSETQRNKGNFPGRFSGRQFSNSRSEMNVSTLELGDSALYLCASSSRQGRNYEQYFGPGTRLTVT.

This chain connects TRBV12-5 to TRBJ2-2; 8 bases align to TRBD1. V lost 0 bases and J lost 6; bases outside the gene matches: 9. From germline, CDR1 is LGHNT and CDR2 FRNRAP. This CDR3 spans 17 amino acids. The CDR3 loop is CASGLVAGSGGPGELFF. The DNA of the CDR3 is TGTGCTAGTGGTTTGGTTGCGGGATCAGGGGGCCCCGGGGAGCTGTTTTTT. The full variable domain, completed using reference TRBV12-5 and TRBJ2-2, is DARVTQTPRHKVTEMGQEVTMRCQPILGHNTVFWYRQTMMQGLELLAYFRNRAPLDDSGMPKDRFSAEMPDATLATLKIQPSEPRDSAVYFCASGLVAGSGGPGELFFGEGSRLTVL.

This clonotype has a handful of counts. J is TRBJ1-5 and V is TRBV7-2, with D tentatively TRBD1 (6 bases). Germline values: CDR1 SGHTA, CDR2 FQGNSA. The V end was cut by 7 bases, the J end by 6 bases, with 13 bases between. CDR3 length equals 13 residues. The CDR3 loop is CASTGGIGQPQHF. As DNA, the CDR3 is TGTGCCAGCACGGGGGGCATTGGTCAGCCCCAGCATTTT.

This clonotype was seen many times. The DNA of the CDR3 is TGTGCCAGCAGCAACGAACCGGGACAGGGAGAGGAGACCCAGTACTTC. Encoded protein: CASSNEPGQGEETQYF. The rearrangement uses TRBV21-1 and TRBJ2-5; the table's D call, TRBD1, has no DNA check behind it. TRBV21-1 corresponds to a pseudogene. The CDR3 is 16 amino acids.

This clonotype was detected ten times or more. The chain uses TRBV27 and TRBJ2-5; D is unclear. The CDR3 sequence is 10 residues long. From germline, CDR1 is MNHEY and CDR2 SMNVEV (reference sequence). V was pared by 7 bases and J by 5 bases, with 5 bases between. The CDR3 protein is CASTGETQYF. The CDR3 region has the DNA TGTGCCAGCACTGGGGAGACCCAGTACTTC.

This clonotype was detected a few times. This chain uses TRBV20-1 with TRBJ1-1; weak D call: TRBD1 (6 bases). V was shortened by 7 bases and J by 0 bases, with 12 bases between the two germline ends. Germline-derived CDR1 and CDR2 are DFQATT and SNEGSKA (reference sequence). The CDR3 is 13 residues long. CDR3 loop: CSVPGQLNTEAFF. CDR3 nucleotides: TGCAGTGTCCCAGGACAGCTGAACACTGAAGCTTTCTTT.

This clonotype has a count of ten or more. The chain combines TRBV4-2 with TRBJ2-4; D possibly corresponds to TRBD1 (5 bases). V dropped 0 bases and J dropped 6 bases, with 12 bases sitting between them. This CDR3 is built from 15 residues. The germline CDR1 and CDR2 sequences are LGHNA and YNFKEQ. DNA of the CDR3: TGTGCCAGCAGCCAAGATCCACAGGCTATAAACATTCAGTACTTC. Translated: CASSQDPQAINIQYF.

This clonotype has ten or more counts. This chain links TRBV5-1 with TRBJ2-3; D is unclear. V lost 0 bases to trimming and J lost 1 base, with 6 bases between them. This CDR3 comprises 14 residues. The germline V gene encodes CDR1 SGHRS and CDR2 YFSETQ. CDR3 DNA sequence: TGCGCCAGCAGCTTGGACTTCCGCACAGATACGCAGTATTTT. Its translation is CASSLDFRTDTQYF.

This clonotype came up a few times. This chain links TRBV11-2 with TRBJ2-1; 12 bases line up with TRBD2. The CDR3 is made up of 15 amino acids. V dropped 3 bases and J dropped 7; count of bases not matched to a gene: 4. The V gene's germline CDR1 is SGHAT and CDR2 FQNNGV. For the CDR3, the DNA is TGTGCCAGCAGCTTCCTAGCGGGAGGGGATAATGAGCAGTTCTTC. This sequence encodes CASSFLAGGDNEQFF.